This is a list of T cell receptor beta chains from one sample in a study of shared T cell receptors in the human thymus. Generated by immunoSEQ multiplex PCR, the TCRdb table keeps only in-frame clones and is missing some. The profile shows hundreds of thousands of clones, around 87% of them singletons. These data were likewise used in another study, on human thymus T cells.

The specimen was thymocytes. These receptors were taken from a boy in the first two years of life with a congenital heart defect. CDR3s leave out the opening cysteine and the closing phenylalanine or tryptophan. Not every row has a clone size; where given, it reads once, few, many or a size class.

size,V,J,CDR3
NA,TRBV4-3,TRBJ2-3,ASSQDWENTDTQY
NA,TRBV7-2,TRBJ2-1,ASSFTSGGHNEQF
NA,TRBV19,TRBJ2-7,ASSKTLAESVLEQY
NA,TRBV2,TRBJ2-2,ASSPESGFTGELF
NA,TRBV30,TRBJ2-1,AWSVNRGPYNEQF
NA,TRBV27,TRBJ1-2,ASSSSRDKHYGYT
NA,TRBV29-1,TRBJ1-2,SPDRDGYT
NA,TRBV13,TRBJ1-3,ASSPRVPGNTIY
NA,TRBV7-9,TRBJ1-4,ASSLASGEDNEKLF
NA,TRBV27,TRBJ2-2,ASSLYRGRETGELF
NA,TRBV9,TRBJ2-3,ASSVEERGGWDTQY
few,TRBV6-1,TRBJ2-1,ASSEARSGHEQF
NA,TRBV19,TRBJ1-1,ASSIGWEAPVGTEAF
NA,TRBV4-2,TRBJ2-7,ASSPYPGHRSYEQY
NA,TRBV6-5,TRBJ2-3,ASKVGGATDTQY
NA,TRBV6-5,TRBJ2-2,ARGDRATGELF
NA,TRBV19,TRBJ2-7,ASSSLPGQGYEQY
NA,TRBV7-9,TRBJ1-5,ASSFYRGQGAWGNQPQH
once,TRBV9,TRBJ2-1,ASSRGLAGGPNQKQF
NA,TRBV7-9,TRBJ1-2,ASSLAGPGYT
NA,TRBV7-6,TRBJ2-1,ASSSTPDNPEQF
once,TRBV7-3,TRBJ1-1,ASSFRQNTEAF
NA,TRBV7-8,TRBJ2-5,ASSSWTAQETQY
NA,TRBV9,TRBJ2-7,ASSSGVGLAGVGEQY
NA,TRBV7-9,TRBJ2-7,ASSLTREQY
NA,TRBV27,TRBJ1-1,ASSRTDWNTEAF
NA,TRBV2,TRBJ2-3,ASSAQGSDTQY
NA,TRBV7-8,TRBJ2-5,ASSLEFMGEETQY
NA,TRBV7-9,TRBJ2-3,ASSTGTSGTDTQY
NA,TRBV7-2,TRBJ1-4,ASSPTLSSNEKLF
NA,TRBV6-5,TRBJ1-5,ASSYSMGGAAQH
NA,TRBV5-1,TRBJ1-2,ASSLRQGTFNYGYT
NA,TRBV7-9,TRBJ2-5,ASSPDRGETQY
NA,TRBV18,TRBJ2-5,ASSPAEETQETQY
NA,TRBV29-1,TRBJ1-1,SVAGQGDTEAF
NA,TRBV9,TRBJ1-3,ASTPRVDGNTIY
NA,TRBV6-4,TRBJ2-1,ASSDSGLLSGRWVEQF
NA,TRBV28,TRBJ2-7,ASSFGGPPLEQY
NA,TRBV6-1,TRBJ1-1,ASSSDSNTEAF
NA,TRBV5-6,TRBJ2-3,ASPLATSHRDTQY
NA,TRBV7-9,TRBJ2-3,ASSMGLAGATDTQY
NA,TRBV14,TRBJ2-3,ASSQDAGGLASRTDTQY
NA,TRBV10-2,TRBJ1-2,ASSDKGANYGYT
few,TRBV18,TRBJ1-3,ASSPEGLFSGNTIY
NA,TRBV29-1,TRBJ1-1,SVTGTPSGDRTEAF
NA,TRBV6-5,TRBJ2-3,ASRPDISSTDTQY
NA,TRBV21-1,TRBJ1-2,ASSRPGSDGYT
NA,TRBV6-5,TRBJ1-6,ASRTTGDYSPLH
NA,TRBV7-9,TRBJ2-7,ASSLARSYEQY
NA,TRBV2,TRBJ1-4,ASHGDYNEKLF
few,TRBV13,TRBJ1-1,ASSLGDRGTMMLPHNDLNTEAF
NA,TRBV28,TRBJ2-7,ASSPSQGLGEQY
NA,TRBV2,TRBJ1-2,VIAGPDRGIAGYT
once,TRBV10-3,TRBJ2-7,ATRTGTGEQY